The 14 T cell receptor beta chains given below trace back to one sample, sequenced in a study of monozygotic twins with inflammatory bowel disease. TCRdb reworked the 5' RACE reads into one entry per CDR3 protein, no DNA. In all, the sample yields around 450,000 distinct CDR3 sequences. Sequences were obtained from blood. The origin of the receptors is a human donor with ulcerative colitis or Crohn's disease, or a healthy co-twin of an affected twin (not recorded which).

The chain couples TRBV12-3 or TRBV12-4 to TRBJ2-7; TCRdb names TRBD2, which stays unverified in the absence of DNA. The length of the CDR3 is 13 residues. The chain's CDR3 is CASSSALGGEQYF.

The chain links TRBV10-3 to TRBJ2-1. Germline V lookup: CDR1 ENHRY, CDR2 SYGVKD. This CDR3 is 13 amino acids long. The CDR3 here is CAISLNLNGEQFF.

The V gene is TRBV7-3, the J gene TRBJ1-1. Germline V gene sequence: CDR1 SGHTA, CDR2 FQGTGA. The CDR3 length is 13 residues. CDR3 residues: CASSLLGDSEAFF.

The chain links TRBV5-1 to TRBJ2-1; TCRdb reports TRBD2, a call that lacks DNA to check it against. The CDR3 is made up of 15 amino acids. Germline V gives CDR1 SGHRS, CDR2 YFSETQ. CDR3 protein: CASSGLAGTYNEQFF. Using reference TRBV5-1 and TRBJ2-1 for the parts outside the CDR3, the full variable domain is KAGVTQTPRYLIKTRGQQVTLSCSPISGHRSVSWYQQTPGQGLQFLFEYFSETQRNKGNFPGRFSGRQFSNSRSEMNVSTLELGDSALYLCASSGLAGTYNEQFFGPGTRLTVL.

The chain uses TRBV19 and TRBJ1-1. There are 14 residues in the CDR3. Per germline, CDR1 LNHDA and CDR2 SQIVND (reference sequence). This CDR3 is CASSPRALLFEAFF.

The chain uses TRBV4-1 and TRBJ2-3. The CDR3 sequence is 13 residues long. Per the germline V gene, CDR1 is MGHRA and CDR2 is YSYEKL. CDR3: CASSQVWGDTQYF.

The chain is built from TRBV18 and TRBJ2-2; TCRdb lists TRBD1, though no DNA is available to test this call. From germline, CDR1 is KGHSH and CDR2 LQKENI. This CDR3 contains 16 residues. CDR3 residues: CASSPRGQDHTGELFF.

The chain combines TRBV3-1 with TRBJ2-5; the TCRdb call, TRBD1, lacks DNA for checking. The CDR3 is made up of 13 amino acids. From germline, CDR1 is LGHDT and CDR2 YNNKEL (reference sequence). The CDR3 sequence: CASSQGQGGTQYF.

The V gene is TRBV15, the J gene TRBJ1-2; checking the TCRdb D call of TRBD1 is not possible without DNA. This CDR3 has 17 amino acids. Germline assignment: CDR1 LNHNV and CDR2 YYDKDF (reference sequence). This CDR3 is CATSRPLPAGKLYGYTF. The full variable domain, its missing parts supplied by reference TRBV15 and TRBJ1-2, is DAMVIQNPRYQVTQFGKPVTLSCSQTLNHNVMYWYQQKSSQAPKLLFHYYDKDFNNEADTPDNFQSRRPNTSFCFLDIRSPGLGDTAMYLCATSRPLPAGKLYGYTFGSGTRLTVV.

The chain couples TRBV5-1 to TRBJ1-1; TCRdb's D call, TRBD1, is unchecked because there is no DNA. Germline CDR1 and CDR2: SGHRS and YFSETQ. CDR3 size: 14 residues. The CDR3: CASSTGMVSTEAFF. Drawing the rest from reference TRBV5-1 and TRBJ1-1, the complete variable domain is KAGVTQTPRYLIKTRGQQVTLSCSPISGHRSVSWYQQTPGQGLQFLFEYFSETQRNKGNFPGRFSGRQFSNSRSEMNVSTLELGDSALYLCASSTGMVSTEAFFGQGTRLTVV.

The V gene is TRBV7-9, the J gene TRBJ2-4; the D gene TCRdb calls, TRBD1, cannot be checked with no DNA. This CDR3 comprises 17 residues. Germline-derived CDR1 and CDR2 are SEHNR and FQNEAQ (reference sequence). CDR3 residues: CASSLAGSGRAKNMQYF. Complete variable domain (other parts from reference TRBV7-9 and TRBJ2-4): DTGVSQNPRHKITKRGQNVTFRCDPISEHNRLYWYRQTLGQGPEFLTYFQNEAQLEKSRLLSDRFSAERPKGSFSTLEIQRTEQGDSAMYLCASSLAGSGRAKNMQYFGAGTRLSVL.

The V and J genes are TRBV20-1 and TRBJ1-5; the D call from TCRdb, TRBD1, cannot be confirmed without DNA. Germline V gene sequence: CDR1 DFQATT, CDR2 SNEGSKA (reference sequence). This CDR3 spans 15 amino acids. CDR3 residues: CSARATGGGNQPQHF.

The CDR3 loop is CSVGGTAEGQPQHF. The chain combines TRBV29-1 with TRBJ1-5; TCRdb picks TRBD1, but there is no DNA to check that call. There are 14 residues in the CDR3. Germline V gene lookup returns CDR1 SQVTM and CDR2 ANQGSEA.

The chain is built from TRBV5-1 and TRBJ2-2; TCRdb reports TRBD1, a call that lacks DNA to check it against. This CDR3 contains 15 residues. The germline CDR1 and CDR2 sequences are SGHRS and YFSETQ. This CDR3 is CASSIQGGYTGELFF.